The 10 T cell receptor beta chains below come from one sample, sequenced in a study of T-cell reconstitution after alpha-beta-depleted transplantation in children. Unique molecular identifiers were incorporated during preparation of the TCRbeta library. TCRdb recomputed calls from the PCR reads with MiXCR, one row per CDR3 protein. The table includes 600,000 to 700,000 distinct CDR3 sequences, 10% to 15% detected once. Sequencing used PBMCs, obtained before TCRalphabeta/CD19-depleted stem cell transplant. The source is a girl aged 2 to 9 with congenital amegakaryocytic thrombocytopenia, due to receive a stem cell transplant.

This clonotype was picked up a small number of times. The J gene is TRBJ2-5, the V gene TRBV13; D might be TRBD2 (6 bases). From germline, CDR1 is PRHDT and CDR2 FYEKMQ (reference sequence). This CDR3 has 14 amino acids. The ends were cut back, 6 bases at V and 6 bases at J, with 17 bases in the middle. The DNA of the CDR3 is TGTGCCAGCAGTCCCCCCGGGGGTCTTCAGACCCAGTACTTC. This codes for CASSPPGGLQTQYF.

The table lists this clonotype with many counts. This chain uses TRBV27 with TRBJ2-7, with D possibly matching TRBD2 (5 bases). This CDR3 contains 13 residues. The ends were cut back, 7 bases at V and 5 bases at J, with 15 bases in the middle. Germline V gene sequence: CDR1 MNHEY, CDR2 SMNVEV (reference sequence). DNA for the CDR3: TGTGCCAGCATAGCACTAGATACCCACGAGCAGTACTTC. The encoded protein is CASIALDTHEQYF.

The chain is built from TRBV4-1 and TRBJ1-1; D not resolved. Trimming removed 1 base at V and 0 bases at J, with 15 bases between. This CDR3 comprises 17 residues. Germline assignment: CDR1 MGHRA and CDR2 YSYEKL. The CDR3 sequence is CASSQARIVGMNTEAFF. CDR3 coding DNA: TGCGCCAGCAGCCAAGCGCGGATCGTAGGGATGAACACTGAAGCTTTCTTT.

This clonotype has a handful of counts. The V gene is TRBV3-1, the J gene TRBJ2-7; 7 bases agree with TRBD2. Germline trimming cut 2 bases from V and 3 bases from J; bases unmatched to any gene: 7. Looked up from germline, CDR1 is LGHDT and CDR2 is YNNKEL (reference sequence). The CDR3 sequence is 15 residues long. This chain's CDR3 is CASSQWGGDFYEQYF. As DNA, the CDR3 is TGTGCCAGCAGCCAATGGGGGGGGGACTTCTACGAGCAGTACTTC.

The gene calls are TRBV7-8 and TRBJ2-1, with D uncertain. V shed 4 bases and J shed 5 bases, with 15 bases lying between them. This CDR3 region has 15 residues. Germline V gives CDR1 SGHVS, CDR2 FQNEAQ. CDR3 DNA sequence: TGTGCCAGCAGCTCCTCAAAGTGGTACGACAATGAGCAGTTCTTC. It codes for CASSSSKWYDNEQFF.

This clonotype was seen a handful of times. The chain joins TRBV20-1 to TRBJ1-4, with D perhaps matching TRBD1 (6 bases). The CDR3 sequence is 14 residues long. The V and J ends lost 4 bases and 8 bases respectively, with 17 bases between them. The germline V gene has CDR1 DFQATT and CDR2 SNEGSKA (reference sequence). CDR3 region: CSATPGDMREKLFF. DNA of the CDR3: TGCAGTGCTACCCCGGGGGACATGAGGGAAAAACTGTTTTTT.

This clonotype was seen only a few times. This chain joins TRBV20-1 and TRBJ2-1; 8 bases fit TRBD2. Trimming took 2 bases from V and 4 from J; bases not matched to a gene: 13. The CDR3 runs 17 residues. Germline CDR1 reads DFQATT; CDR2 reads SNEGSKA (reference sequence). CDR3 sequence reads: CSARLAGGSVWYNEQFF. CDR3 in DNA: TGCAGTGCTAGACTCGCGGGAGGTTCTGTGTGGTACAATGAGCAGTTCTTC.

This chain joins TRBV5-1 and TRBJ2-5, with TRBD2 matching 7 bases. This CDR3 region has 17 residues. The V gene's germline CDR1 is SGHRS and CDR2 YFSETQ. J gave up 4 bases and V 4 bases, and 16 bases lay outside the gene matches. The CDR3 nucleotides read TGCGCCAGCAGCGACCATAAACGGACTAGAAGTTCAGAGACCCAGTACTTC. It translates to CASSDHKRTRSSETQYF.

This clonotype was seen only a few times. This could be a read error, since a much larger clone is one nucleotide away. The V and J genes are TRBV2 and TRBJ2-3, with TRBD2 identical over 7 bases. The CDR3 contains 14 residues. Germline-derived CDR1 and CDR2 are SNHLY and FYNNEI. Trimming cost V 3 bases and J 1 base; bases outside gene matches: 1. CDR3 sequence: CASSDTSGTDTQYF. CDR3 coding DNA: TGTGCCAGCAGTGACACTAGCGGCACAGATACGCAGTATTTT.

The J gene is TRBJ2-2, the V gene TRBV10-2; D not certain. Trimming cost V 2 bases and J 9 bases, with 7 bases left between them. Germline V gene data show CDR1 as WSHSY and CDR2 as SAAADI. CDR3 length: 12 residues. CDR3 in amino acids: CASSEGVWELFF. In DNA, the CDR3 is TGCGCCAGCAGTGAGGGGGTCTGGGAGCTGTTTTTT.